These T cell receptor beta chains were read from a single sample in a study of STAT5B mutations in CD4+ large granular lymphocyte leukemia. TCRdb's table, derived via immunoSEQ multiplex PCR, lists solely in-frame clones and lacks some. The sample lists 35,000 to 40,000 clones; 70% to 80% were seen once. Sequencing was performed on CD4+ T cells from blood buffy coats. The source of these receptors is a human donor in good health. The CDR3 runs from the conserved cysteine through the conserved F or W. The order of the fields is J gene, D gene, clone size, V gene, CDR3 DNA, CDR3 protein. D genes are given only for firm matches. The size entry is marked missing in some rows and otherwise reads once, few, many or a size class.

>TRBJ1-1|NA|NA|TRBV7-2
TGTGCCAGCAGAAGGACAGTGAACACTGAAGCTTTCTTT
CASRRTVNTEAFF
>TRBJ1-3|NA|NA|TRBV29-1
TGCAGCGTTGATCCCGGGTTCACTGGAAACACCATATATTTT
CSVDPGFTGNTIYF
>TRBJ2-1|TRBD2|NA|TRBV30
TGTGCCTGGAGCCAAGGACTAGCGGGAAAGAATGAGCAGTTCTTC
CAWSQGLAGKNEQFF
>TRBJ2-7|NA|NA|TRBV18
TGTGCCAGCTCGCCCGAGACAGAGTACTACGAGCAGTACTTC
CASSPETEYYEQYF
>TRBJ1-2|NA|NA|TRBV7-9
TGTGCCAGCAGCCAATATAACCTCTATGGCTACACCTTC
CASSQYNLYGYTF
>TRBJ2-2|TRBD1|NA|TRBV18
TGTGCCAGCTCACCACGACAGGGGGCTGCCGGGGAGCTGTTTTTT
CASSPRQGAAGELFF
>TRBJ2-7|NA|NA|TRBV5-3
TGTGCCAGAAGCTTTGGGGAAACCTACGAGCAGTACTTC
CARSFGETYEQYF
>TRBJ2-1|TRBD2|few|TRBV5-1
TGCGCCAGCAGCTTGCAACGTAAACTAGCGGGGCAGGATGAGCAGTTCTTC
CASSLQRKLAGQDEQFF
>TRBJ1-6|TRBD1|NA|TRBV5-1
TGCGCCAGCAGCTTACTGAGGGGGCTGGGTAATAATTCACCCCTCCACTTT
CASSLLRGLGNNSPLHF
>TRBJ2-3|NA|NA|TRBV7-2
TGTGCCAGCAGCCCGTACACAGATACGCAGTATTTT
CASSPYTDTQYF
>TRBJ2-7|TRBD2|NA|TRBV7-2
TGTGCCAGCAGCCCTGTCCTTGGAGCGGGAGCGGGTAACGAGCAGTACTTC
CASSPVLGAGAGNEQYF
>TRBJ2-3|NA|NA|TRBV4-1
TGCGCCAGCAGCCAAGATGACCCATCGGATACGCAGTATTTT
CASSQDDPSDTQYF
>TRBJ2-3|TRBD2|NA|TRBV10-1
TGCGCCAGCAGTGAGACGGGAGGGGGGCATACGCAGTATTTT
CASSETGGGHTQYF